These T cell receptor beta chains were read from a single sample in a study of somatic mutations in cytotoxic T cells in rheumatoid arthritis. Using immunoSEQ multiplex PCR, the repertoire was profiled, and TCRdb retains in-frame clones only, with some absent. Of about 11,000 clones listed, less than 80% are singletons. The material sequenced was CD8+ T cells sorted from blood. The source of these receptors is a man between 65 and 85 years old in good health. Both conserved end residues are part of each CDR3.

V gene	J gene	CDR3 length	CDR3 protein
TRBV6-4	TRBJ2-1	15	CASSEAAGSYNEQFF
TRBV5-1	TRBJ2-7	14	CASSLRERNYEQYF
TRBV7-3	TRBJ2-1	14	CASSSEPGYNEQFF
TRBV5-1	TRBJ2-7	15	CASSLTGANSYEQYF
TRBV7-2	TRBJ2-5	17	CASSLVPSSEGVGTQYF
TRBV7-2	TRBJ2-7	15	CASSWTSGGGDEQYF
TRBV9	TRBJ2-7	16	CASSWNDGLDVYEQYF
TRBV27	TRBJ2-3	12	CASSSPPDTQYF
TRBV7-6	TRBJ2-7	15	CASSLASGLSYEQYF
TRBV7-6	TRBJ2-3	17	CASSLGEGTGGLDTQYF
TRBV27	TRBJ2-7	14	CASSLGTGGNEQYF
TRBV2	TRBJ1-5	12	CASGGGNQPQHF
TRBV11-2	TRBJ2-1	16	CASSLRTSGIYNEQFF
TRBV2	TRBJ2-7	12	CATYLPGYEQYF
TRBV30	TRBJ2-1	14	CAWSSGLGYNEQFF
TRBV28	TRBJ2-7	12	CASSFTGGVQYF
TRBV19	TRBJ1-5	15	CASSLQVNSNQPQHF
TRBV6-1	TRBJ2-1	15	CASLGLAGGMDEQFF
TRBV5-4	TRBJ2-3	14	CASSYGTGLDTQYF
TRBV5-4	TRBJ1-5	13	CASSPDGNQPQHF
TRBV30	TRBJ1-4	13	CAWYRRQDEKLFF
TRBV7-2	TRBJ1-1	14	CASSPTGSNTEAFF
TRBV4-3	TRBJ2-3	17	CASSQDRTGTSTDTQYF
TRBV28	TRBJ2-7	15	CASKGSGAARYEQYF
TRBV15	TRBJ1-3	13	CATSRTPGNTIYF
TRBV6-1	TRBJ2-1	15	CASSAQGSSYNEQFF
TRBV7-9	TRBJ1-4	15	CASRGTAATNEKLFF
TRBV28	TRBJ2-5	14	CASSFELTGETQYF
TRBV19	TRBJ1-1	15	CASSILTGGGTEAFF
TRBV6-5	TRBJ2-7	12	CASGRDFYEQYF
TRBV9	TRBJ2-2	12	CASSVVPGELFF
TRBV2	TRBJ2-2	12	CASMLATGELFF
TRBV27	TRBJ1-1	17	CASSPRVFDRGNTEAFF
TRBV5-8	TRBJ1-5	18	CASTLERTGKNSNQPQHF
TRBV4-2	TRBJ2-2	17	CASSQRLGRGGAGELFF
TRBV15	TRBJ2-7	16	CATSRDLGPSSYEQYF
TRBV7-2	TRBJ2-7	16	CASSLELAGGKDEQYF
TRBV9	TRBJ1-3	13	CASSVEGVNTIYF
TRBV6-5	TRBJ1-3	14	CASRKQGAGNTIYF
TRBV27	TRBJ2-1	14	CASSSGLAADEQFF
TRBV6-1	TRBJ1-4	15	CASRKTSGTNEKLFF
TRBV19	TRBJ1-5	14	CASSMLSEGQPQHF
TRBV29-1	TRBJ1-4	15	CSVEDPGGDLSRLFF
TRBV7-9	TRBJ1-6	14	CASSLYSDLSPLHF
TRBV2	TRBJ1-2	12	CASGQTRNGYTF
TRBV27	TRBJ1-1	13	CASTKVGGTEAFF
TRBV27	TRBJ2-5	14	CASRVGGHPETQYF
TRBV7-2	TRBJ2-7	15	CASSTGASGGYEQYF
TRBV4-3	TRBJ2-3	17	CASSQAPPALGTDTQYF
TRBV6-6	TRBJ2-7	14	CASSPKVLHHEQYF
TRBV10-3	TRBJ2-5	16	CATRLSPGQEAETQYF
TRBV9	TRBJ2-3	16	CASSTPTEDPTDTQYF
TRBV4-1	TRBJ2-1	18	CASSLGLAGVTSYNEQFF
TRBV27	TRBJ1-6	17	CASSLERAGGADSPLHF
TRBV19	TRBJ2-7	13	CASSMGGGYEQYF
TRBV9	TRBJ2-7	15	CASSISGRAFDEQYF
TRBV6-5	TRBJ2-2	14	CASSYGQGVGELFF
TRBV6-1	TRBJ1-2	14	CASSRQPLNYGYTF
TRBV6-1	TRBJ2-7	13	CASSDVPAYEQYF
TRBV5-1	NA	14	CASSYLRGSHEQYF